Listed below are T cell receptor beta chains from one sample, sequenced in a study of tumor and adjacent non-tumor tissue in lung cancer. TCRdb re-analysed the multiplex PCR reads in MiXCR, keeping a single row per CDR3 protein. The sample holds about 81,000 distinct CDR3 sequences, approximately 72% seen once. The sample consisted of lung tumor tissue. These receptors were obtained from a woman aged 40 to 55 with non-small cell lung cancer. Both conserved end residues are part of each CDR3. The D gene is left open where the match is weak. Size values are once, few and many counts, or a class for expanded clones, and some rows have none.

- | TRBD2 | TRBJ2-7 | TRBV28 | TGTGCCAGTGGAGGATTAGCGGGGCTCGAGCAGTACTTC | CASGGLAGLEQYF
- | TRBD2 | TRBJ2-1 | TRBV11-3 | TGTGCCAGCGGCCCGAGGACTAGCGGGACCGATGAACAGTTCTTC | CASGPRTSGTDEQFF
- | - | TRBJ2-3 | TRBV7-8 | TGTGCCACCACCCTAGCTGGAGGTACAGATACGCAGTATTTT | CATTLAGGTDTQYF
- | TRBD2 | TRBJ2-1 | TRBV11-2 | TGTAACAGCAGCTCGCGCATCGTAACTAGCGTGGGACTAAGGGAGCACTTCTTC | CNSSSRIVTSVGLREHFF
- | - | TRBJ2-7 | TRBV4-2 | TGTGCCAGCAGCCAAGAGTGGGACAACTCCTACAACCAGTACTTC | CASSQEWDNSYNQYF
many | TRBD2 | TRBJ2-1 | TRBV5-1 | TGCGCCAGCAGCGAGGGGGGACTAGCGGGAGCCAATGAGCAGTTCTTC | CASSEGGLAGANEQFF
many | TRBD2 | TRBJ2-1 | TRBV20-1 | TGCAGTGCTCCCAGCGGGAGTAGGAATGAGCAGTTCTTC | CSAPSGSRNEQFF
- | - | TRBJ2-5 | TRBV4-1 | TGCGCCAGCAGCCAAGATTGGGACGGGGTCAAGACCCAGTACTTC | CASSQDWDGVKTQYF
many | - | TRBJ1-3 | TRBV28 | TGTGCCAGCAGCAAAGGAGGGGCCCCCTCTGGAAACACCATATATTTT | CASSKGGAPSGNTIYF
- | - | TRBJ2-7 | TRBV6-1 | TGTGCCAGCAGTGAAAAATCCCCCAGGGGCTACGAACAGTGCTTC | CASSEKSPRGYEQCF
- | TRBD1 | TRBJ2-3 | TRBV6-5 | TGCGTCACTCAGGGGGTAGTAACAGATACGCAATATTTT | CVTQGVVTDTQYF
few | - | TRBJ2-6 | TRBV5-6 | TGTGCCAGCAGGGTTAAGGCTTCTGGGGCCAACGTTCTGACTTTC | CASRVKASGANVLTF
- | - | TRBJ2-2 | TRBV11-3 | TGTGCCAGCGAAACCGGACAGCCCAACATCGGGGAGCTAATTTTT | CASETGQPNIGELIF
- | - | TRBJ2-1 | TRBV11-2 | TGTACTAGCAGCCAGACGGACAGAAGCTCCTACAATGATCAATTCTTC | CTSSQTDRSSYNDQFF
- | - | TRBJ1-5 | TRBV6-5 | TGTGCCAGTAGTGCGACAGTGAGCAATCAGCCCCAGCATTTT | CASSATVSNQPQHF
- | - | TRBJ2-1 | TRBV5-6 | TGTGCCAGCAGCCCCATTAAAGCGGAACCTTCGGGCAATGAGCAGTTCTTC | CASSPIKAEPSGNEQFF
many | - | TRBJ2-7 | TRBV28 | TGTGCCAGCAGTTCCTCCTGGGGGGGCCGAGAGCAGTACTTC | CASSSSWGGREQYF
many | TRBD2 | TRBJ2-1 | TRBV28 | TGTGCCAGCAGTTTAGTAGCGGGAGATATATCCAATGAGCAGTTCTTC | CASSLVAGDISNEQFF
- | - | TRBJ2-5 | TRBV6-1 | TGTGCCAGTAGTGAAGGGTCCTACCAAGTGACCCAGTACTTC | CASSEGSYQVTQYF
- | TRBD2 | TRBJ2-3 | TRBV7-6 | TGTGCCAGCAGGTTAGCTAGCGGGAGGCCCTCTCTAACAGATACGCAGTATTTT | CASRLASGRPSLTDTQYF
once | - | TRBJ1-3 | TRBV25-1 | TGTGCCAGCAGTGAATATGAGGAGGGAAAGTCTGGAAACACCATATATTTT | CASSEYEEGKSGNTIYF
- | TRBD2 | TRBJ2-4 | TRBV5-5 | TGTACCAGCAGCTTGTCCAGCGGCGGACTAGCCAAAAACATTCACTACTTC | CTSSLSSGGLAKNIHYF
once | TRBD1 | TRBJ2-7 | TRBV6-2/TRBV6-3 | TGTGTCACCTCTCAGGGACAGATGAACTACAAGCAGTACTTC | CVTSQGQMNYKQYF
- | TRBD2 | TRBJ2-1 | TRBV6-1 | TGTGCCAGCAGTGAAAGGGTAGCGGGGGGGAAAAATGAGCTGTTATTC | CASSERVAGGKNELLF
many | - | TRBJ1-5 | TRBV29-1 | TGCAGCGTTGGAACACAAAATCAGCCCCAGCATTTT | CSVGTQNQPQHF
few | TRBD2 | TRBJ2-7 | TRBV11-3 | TGTGCCAGCAACTCCTCTCTTCGGGGGGGGATCTACGAGCAGTACTTC | CASNSSLRGGIYEQYF